This T cell receptor (beta chain) was sequenced for a study of blood T cells in healthy people across ages. The study's findings and limits: Observed TCR beta diversity per million T cells went down as age went up. This fall followed a roughly linear course with age.

With respect to this clonotype: Its antigen is currently unknown.

The CDR3 length is 12 residues. CDR1 is SGHAT, CDR2 FQNNGV, per germline. Trimming removed 6 bases from V and 9 bases from J, with 14 bases in between. Alongside a J-beta primer mix, a sample-barcoded 5' primer served in a second PCR lasting about 7 to 12 cycles. MiXCR, run by TCRdb on the 5' RACE reads, gives a single entry per CDR3 protein. This table has 1.5 million to 2 million distinct CDR3 sequences, 25% to 30% appearing once. Total RNA was extracted at no less than 6 micrograms per sample. The TCR comes from a woman aged 25-40 years in good health. The sample consisted of blood. The chain employs TRBV11-2 and TRBJ1-2; D may be TRBD1 (6 bases). The CDR3 region is CASSFRGASYTF. The CDR3, as DNA: TGTGCCAGCAGTTTTAGGGGGGCAAGCTACACCTTC.